A single sample is the source of the 25 T cell receptor beta chains below, sequenced in a study of T cell responses to AZD1222 COVID-19 vaccine. TCRdb's copy holds only in-frame clones and misses some; the assay was immunoSEQ multiplex PCR. Of 180,000 or so clones listed, around 92% are singletons. The source was peripheral blood, collected 28 days after the second AZD1222 dose. The receptors were sampled from an adult who received the AZD1222 COVID-19 vaccine.

The chain is built from TRBV5-1 and TRBJ1-1; no clear D gene. Germline CDR1 reads SGHRS; CDR2 reads YFSETQ. The CDR3 extends over 14 amino acids. V was shortened by 3 bases and J by 1 base, with 10 bases between the two germline ends. CDR3 amino acids: CASSWREGNTEAFF. CDR3 DNA sequence: TGCGCCAGCAGCTGGCGGGAGGGGAACACTGAAGCTTTCTTT.

This chain uses TRBV7-2 with TRBJ2-1; 10 bases fit TRBD2. V was clipped by 5 bases and J by 10 bases; unmatched bases: 5. The length of the CDR3 is 13 residues. In germline, CDR1 is SGHTA, CDR2 FQGNSA. The CDR3 sequence is CASSPSGLAEQFF. In DNA, the CDR3 is TGTGCCAGCAGCCCCTCGGGACTAGCGGAGCAGTTCTTC.

V is TRBV3-1 (or the pseudogene TRBV3-2) and J is TRBJ1-6; tentatively, D is TRBD1 (5 bases). CDR3 length: 15 residues. With 1 base removed from V and 8 bases from J, the gap between germline ends came to 12 bases. CDR1 and CDR2 (germline): LGHDT, YNNKEL (reference sequence). The CDR3 coding sequence is TGTGCCAGCAGCCAAGTCGGGGGTGCAGATTCACCCCTCCACTTT. Translating gives CASSQVGGADSPLHF.

The chain uses TRBV6-4 and TRBJ1-6; D is perhaps TRBD1 (6 bases). Trimming left V 3 bases short and J 9 bases short, with 15 bases between. The CDR3 totals 15 residues. CDR1 and CDR2 (germline): MRHNA, SNTAGT. The CDR3 spells CASSENGRGGSPLHF. The CDR3 bases are TGTGCCAGCAGTGAGAATGGCAGGGGTGGTTCACCCCTCCACTTT.

Only a few counts were recorded for this clone. The junction does not match germline at one end; this may be a read error. The chain uses TRBV14 and TRBJ2-7; no reliable D call. The CDR3 contains 12 residues. Germline values: CDR1 SGHDN, CDR2 FVKESK. The CDR3 loop reads CASSQDATGHNF. The DNA of the CDR3 is TGTGCCAGCAGCCAAGATGCGACCGGCCACAACTTC.

The V and J genes are TRBV7-2 and TRBJ2-3, with D possibly called TRBD1 or TRBD2 (5 bases each). V shed 5 bases and J shed 0 bases, with 15 bases lying between them. CDR1 SGHTA and CDR2 FQGNSA come from the germline V gene. The CDR3 loop spans 16 amino acids. CDR3 sequence reads: CASSPDWDPSTDTQYF. Written as DNA, the CDR3 is TGTGCCAGCAGCCCGGATTGGGACCCAAGCACAGATACGCAGTATTTT.

The gene calls are TRBV4-1 and TRBJ1-3; D gene ambiguous. The V end lost 3 bases, the J end lost 0 bases, and 6 bases lay between the germline ends. CDR1 is MGHRA, CDR2 YSYEKL, per germline. The CDR3 contains 14 residues. The CDR3 spells CASSHPGSGNTIYF. CDR3 nucleotide sequence: TGCGCCAGCAGCCACCCGGGCTCTGGAAACACCATATATTTT.

The chain uses TRBV4-3 and TRBJ2-1, with 9 bases fitting TRBD2. The CDR3 is 15 residues long. Germline V gene sequence: CDR1 LGHNA, CDR2 YSLEER. The V segment lost 4 bases and the J segment 5 bases; nucleotides outside the gene matches: 6. The CDR3 DNA sequence: TGCGCCAGCAGCCGGGGGACTAGCCAAAACAATGAGCAGTTCTTC. Translated: CASSRGTSQNNEQFF.

The chain employs TRBV7-8 and TRBJ2-1, with D tentatively TRBD2 (5 bases). CDR1 and CDR2 from the germline V gene are SGHVS and FQNEAQ. CDR3 length: 17 residues. Deletions cut 0 bases from V and 0 bases from J, with 12 bases between. CDR3: CASSLAPSGSSYNEQFF. As DNA, the CDR3 is TGTGCCAGCAGCTTAGCGCCCAGCGGAAGCTCCTACAATGAGCAGTTCTTC.

The chain employs TRBV28 and TRBJ2-1, with 9 positions matching TRBD2. Germline CDR1 is MDHEN and CDR2 is SYDVKM. The CDR3 spans 15 residues. V lost 7 bases, J lost 5 bases, and 9 bases stayed unmatched. CDR3: CASISGLAQHNEQFF. The CDR3, as DNA: TGTGCCAGCATCTCGGGACTAGCCCAGCACAATGAGCAGTTCTTC.

The chain recombines TRBV30 with TRBJ1-1; 7 nucleotides agree with TRBD1. V dropped 7 bases and J dropped 0; count of bases not matched to a gene: 5. This CDR3 has 13 amino acids. CDR1 is GTSNPN and CDR2 is SVGIG in the germline V gene (reference sequence). The CDR3 nucleotides are TGTGCCTTTAAGGGACAGCTGAACACTGAAGCTTTCTTT. It is translated as CAFKGQLNTEAFF. Full variable domain (outside the CDR3, taken from reference TRBV30 and TRBJ1-1): SQTIHQWPATLVQPVGSPLSLECTVEGTSNPNLYWYRQAAGRGLQLLFYSVGIGQISSEVPQNLSASRPQDRQFILSSKKLLLSDSGFYLCAFKGQLNTEAFFGQGTRLTVV.

This clone has a single count. The V gene is TRBV4-3, the J gene TRBJ2-1; a weak D match, TRBD2 (6 bases). Per germline, CDR1 LGHNA and CDR2 YSLEER. The CDR3 has 15 residues. The V end was cut by 2 bases, the J end by 9 bases, with 17 bases between. The CDR3 coding sequence is TGCGCCAGCAGCCAATGGGGGGACCACACGGGTGAGCAGTTCTTC. Its protein product is CASSQWGDHTGEQFF.

The rearrangement uses TRBV28 and TRBJ1-5, with unresolved D. Trimming stripped 1 base from V and 0 bases from J, with 16 bases between. In germline, CDR1 is MDHEN, CDR2 SYDVKM. This CDR3 comprises 18 residues. DNA for the CDR3: TGTGCCAGCAGTTTATTGGGCAGGCTGGACTATAGCAATCAGCCCCAGCATTTT. Its protein is CASSLLGRLDYSNQPQHF.

The rearrangement links TRBV6-2 or TRBV6-3 to TRBJ2-3; 11 nucleotides agree with TRBD2. The CDR3 runs 19 residues. Germline CDR1 and CDR2: MNHEY and SVGEGT. Trimming removed 2 bases from V and 6 bases from J; junction bases left unmatched: 16. The CDR3 DNA reads TGTGCCAGCAGTTACCCAAAACCAGGGGACTCTAGCGGGAGGGATACGCAGTATTTT. Translation gives CASSYPKPGDSSGRDTQYF.

This chain uses TRBV6-6 with TRBJ1-6, with 7 positions matching TRBD1. The CDR3 contains 13 residues. Looked up from germline, CDR1 is MNHNY and CDR2 is SVGAGI (reference sequence). J was trimmed by 8 bases and V by 7 bases; bases with no gene match: 5. The CDR3 bases are TGTGCCAGCAACCCAGGGGGGCATTCACCCCTCCACTTT. Translated: CASNPGGHSPLHF.

This sequence joins TRBV6-4 and TRBJ2-1; a possible D gene is TRBD2 (7 bases). The CDR3 sequence is 15 residues long. From germline, CDR1 is MRHNA and CDR2 SNTAGT. Deletions cut 0 bases from V and 6 bases from J, with 12 bases between. The CDR3 DNA reads as TGTGCCAGCAGTGACTCAGGGGGGGGGCCCAATGAGCAGTTCTTC. Amino acids: CASSDSGGGPNEQFF.

This chain connects TRBV27 to TRBJ1-5; D gene unclear. The germline CDR1 and CDR2 sequences are MNHEY and SMNVEV (reference sequence). This CDR3 spans 13 amino acids. V was shortened by 2 bases and J by 4 bases, with 6 bases between the two germline ends. The CDR3 loop reads CASSLRENQPQHF. Here the CDR3 DNA reads TGTGCCAGCAGTTTACGGGAAAATCAGCCCCAGCATTTT.

The chain joins TRBV18 to TRBJ2-7, with D unclear. Trimming stripped 6 bases from V and 6 bases from J, with 9 bases between. CDR3 length: 11 residues. Germline loops: CDR1 KGHSH, CDR2 LQKENI. The CDR3 is CASSQTGEQYF. CDR3 bases: TGTGCCAGCTCTCAAACTGGCGAGCAGTACTTC. Complete variable domain (other parts from reference TRBV18 and TRBJ2-7): NAGVMQNPRHLVRRRGQEARLRCSPMKGHSHVYWYRQLPEEGLKFMVYLQKENIIDESGMPKERFSAEFPKEGPSILRIQQVVRGDSAAYFCASSQTGEQYFGPGTRLTVT.

This rearrangement joins TRBV2 to TRBJ2-1; 7 bases map to TRBD1. The CDR3 sequence is 15 residues long. CDR1 and CDR2 from the germline V gene are SNHLY and FYNNEI. With 3 bases clipped from V and 4 bases from J, the junction kept 6 bases outside the gene matches. In nucleotides, the CDR3 is TGTGCCAGCAGTGATATAACAGGGGAGTACAATGAGCAGTTCTTC. As protein: CASSDITGEYNEQFF.

This clone came up once. The chain recombines TRBV28 with TRBJ1-1, with D possibly TRBD1 on 5 matching bases. CDR1 and CDR2 (germline): MDHEN, SYDVKM. This CDR3 comprises 16 residues. With 6 bases removed from V and 1 base from J, the gap between germline ends came to 18 bases. DNA for the CDR3: TGTGCCAGCAGGGTACCCGTGGGGGTTTCGAACACTGAAGCTTTCTTT. Protein product: CASRVPVGVSNTEAFF. Combining the CDR3 with reference TRBV28 and TRBJ1-1 gives the whole variable domain DVKVTQSSRYLVKRTGEKVFLECVQDMDHENMFWYRQDPGLGLRLIYFSYDVKMKEKGDIPEGYSVSREKKERFSLILESASTNQTSMYLCASRVPVGVSNTEAFFGQGTRLTVV.

The chain combines TRBV6-2 or TRBV6-3 with TRBJ1-5; D is perhaps TRBD1 (6 bases). V was clipped by 0 bases and J by 6 bases, with 18 bases between them. The CDR3 extends over 17 amino acids. The germline CDR1 and CDR2 sequences are MNHEY and SVGEGT. The CDR3 sequence is CASSYSLAGAGSQPQHF. For the CDR3, the DNA is TGTGCCAGCAGTTACTCCCTCGCAGGGGCGGGAAGTCAGCCCCAGCATTTT.

The chain joins TRBV7-9 to TRBJ1-1; no reliable D call. Germline CDR1 and CDR2: SEHNR and FQNEAQ (reference sequence). The V and J ends lost 0 bases and 1 base respectively, with 6 bases between them. The CDR3 has 14 amino acids. CDR3 protein: CASSLAGRNTEAFF. The CDR3 coding sequence is TGTGCCAGCAGCTTAGCGGGGAGGAACACTGAAGCTTTCTTT.

The chain links TRBV5-8 to TRBJ1-4, with D unresolved. CDR1 SGHTS and CDR2 YDEGEE come from the germline V gene. This CDR3 contains 15 residues. Between the trimmed V and J ends, which lost 0 bases and 7 bases, there was a span of 13 bases. CDR3 residues: CASSLDRARGEKLFF. The CDR3 DNA reads as TGTGCCAGCAGCTTGGATAGGGCCAGAGGTGAAAAACTGTTTTTT.

The chain uses TRBV29-1 and TRBJ1-1, with D hard to call. The germline V gene has CDR1 SQVTM and CDR2 ANQGSEA. This CDR3 has 10 residues. V shed 6 bases and J shed 3 bases, with 5 bases lying between them. DNA of the CDR3: TGCAGCGTGAGAGACACTGAAGCTTTCTTT. It encodes CSVRDTEAFF.

The chain carries TRBV4-2 and TRBJ2-3; 7 nucleotides line up with TRBD2. CDR3 length equals 15 residues. Germline lookup yields CDR1 LGHNA and CDR2 YNFKEQ. V shed 8 bases, J shed 0 bases, and the junction held 8 bases outside the gene matches. CDR3 sequence: CASAPRLASTDTQYF. Here the CDR3 DNA reads TGTGCCAGCGCTCCGAGACTAGCCAGCACAGATACGCAGTATTTT.